The 5 T cell receptor beta chains reported below all come from one sample, sequenced in a study of control samples from healthy donors and cancer patients. Generated by immunoSEQ multiplex PCR, the TCRdb table keeps only in-frame clones and is missing some. The table records 150,000 or so clones, about 94% of them present only once. Sequencing used PBMCs. The receptors here all came from a man in his 60s with colorectal cancer.

The chain carries TRBV5-6 and TRBJ1-2; D is uncertain. CDR1 is SGHDT and CDR2 is YYEEEE in the germline V gene. V lost 5 bases and J 0 bases, leaving 17 bases between the germline ends. This CDR3 is 16 amino acids long. In DNA form, the CDR3 reads TGTGCCAGCAGGGCGGACGGACTTCCCTCTAACTATGGCTACACCTTC. This encodes CASRADGLPSNYGYTF.

In this sample, this clone turned up once. The chain links TRBV19 to TRBJ2-5; D assignment may be TRBD1 or TRBD2 (5 bases each). V was shortened by 4 bases and J by 4 bases, with 7 bases between the two germline ends. The CDR3 spans 12 residues. The germline V gene encodes CDR1 LNHDA and CDR2 SQIVND (reference sequence). Here the CDR3 DNA reads TGTGCCAGTAGTAGGGACGGAGAGACCCAGTACTTC. Translated: CASSRDGETQYF.

Note on this clone: Other DNA sequences in this specimen translate into the identical CDR3. The chain uses TRBV7-2 and TRBJ1-5, with 8 nucleotides matching TRBD1. CDR3 length: 14 amino acids. Germline CDR1 SGHTA, CDR2 FQGNSA. V was pared by 4 bases and J by 4 bases, with 3 bases of the junction left unmatched. CDR3 region: CASSSRTGNQPQHF. CDR3 sequence (DNA): TGTGCCAGCAGCTCTCGGACAGGGAATCAGCCCCAGCATTTT.

The chain carries TRBV6-5 and TRBJ1-2; tentatively, D is TRBD1 (5 bases). Germline lookup yields CDR1 MNHEY and CDR2 SVGAGI. V shed 5 bases and J shed 0 bases, with 13 bases lying between them. The CDR3 sequence is 15 residues long. CDR3: CASSQSGGTNYGYTF. CDR3 coding DNA: TGTGCCAGCAGTCAATCGGGGGGTACTAACTATGGCTACACCTTC.

V is TRBV19 and J is TRBJ1-2; D gene ambiguous. CDR1 and CDR2 from the germline V gene are LNHDA and SQIVND (reference sequence). With 5 bases removed from V and 4 bases from J, the gap between germline ends came to 11 bases. The CDR3 is made up of 13 amino acids. The CDR3, as DNA: TGTGCCAGTAGTTCTCCCTCCCCCTATGGCTACACCTTC. It translates to CASSSPSPYGYTF.